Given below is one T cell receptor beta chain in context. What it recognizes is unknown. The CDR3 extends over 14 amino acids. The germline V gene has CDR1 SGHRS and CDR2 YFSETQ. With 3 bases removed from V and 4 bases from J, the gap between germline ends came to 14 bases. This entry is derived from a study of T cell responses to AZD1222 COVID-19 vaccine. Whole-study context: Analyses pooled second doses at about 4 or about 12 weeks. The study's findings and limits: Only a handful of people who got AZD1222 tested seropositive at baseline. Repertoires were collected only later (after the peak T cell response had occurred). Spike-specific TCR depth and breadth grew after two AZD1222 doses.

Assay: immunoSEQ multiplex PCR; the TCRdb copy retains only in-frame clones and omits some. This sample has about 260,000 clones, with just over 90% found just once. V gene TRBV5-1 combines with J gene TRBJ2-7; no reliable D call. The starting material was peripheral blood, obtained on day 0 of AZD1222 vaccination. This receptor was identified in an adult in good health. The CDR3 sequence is CASSYTLMGYEQYF. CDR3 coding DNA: TGCGCCAGCAGCTATACGCTGATGGGTTACGAGCAGTACTTC.